This is a list of T cell receptor beta chains from one sample in a study of breast tumors, draining lymph nodes, adjacent tissues. MiXCR, applied by TCRdb to the multiplex PCR reads, yields one record per CDR3 protein. The sample has some 140,000 distinct CDR3 sequences; 20% to 25% are singletons. The sequenced material came from axillary lymph node tissue. The receptors originated from a female donor with breast cancer. Some clones in this sample may be carry-over from other donors' samples. The CDR3 runs from the conserved cysteine through the conserved F or W. Fields, in order: V gene, D gene, CDR3 length, clone size, J gene, CDR3 DNA, CDR3 protein. A D gene is named only where the DNA matches it firmly. Not all rows give a size; the values are once, few, many and, for expanded clones, a class.

>TRBV4-1|TRBD1|15|many|TRBJ2-7
TGCGCCAGCAGCCAAAGGACAGGGTCTGGAAACGAGCAGTACTTC
CASSQRTGSGNEQYF
>TRBV19|-|14|many|TRBJ2-2
TGTGCCAGTAGACCCCTAACAGGGACCGGGGAGCTGTTTTTT
CASRPLTGTGELFF
>TRBV7-2|-|13|many|TRBJ1-5
TGTGCCAGCAGGTCCGACAGCGGGGGGCCCCAGCATTTT
CASRSDSGGPQHF
>TRBV24-1|TRBD2|15|many|TRBJ2-1
TGTGCCACCAGTTCGGGACTAGCGGGAGACAATGAGCAGTTCTTC
CATSSGLAGDNEQFF
>TRBV6-6|TRBD1|15|many|TRBJ1-3
TGTGCCAGCAGTTATTGGACAGGGAAGGGAAACACCATATATTTT
CASSYWTGKGNTIYF
>TRBV3-1|-|15|many|TRBJ1-6
TGTGCCAGCAGCCACTTAGGGGCTCCCAATTCACCCCTCCACTTT
CASSHLGAPNSPLHF
>TRBV15|-|14|many|TRBJ2-5
TGTGCCACCAGCAGAGAACAGGGCCCGGAGACCCAGTACTTC
CATSREQGPETQYF
>TRBV5-5|TRBD1|18|many|TRBJ2-7
TGTGCCAGCAGCTGGGGACAGGAAAGACTGGCTTTCTCCTACGAGCAGTACTTC
CASSWGQERLAFSYEQYF
>TRBV5-1|-|16|many|TRBJ1-3
TGCGCCAGCAGCTTGGGAGTCAGGGGCTCTGGAAACACCATATATTTT
CASSLGVRGSGNTIYF
>TRBV7-2|-|15|many|TRBJ2-7
TGTGCCAGCAGCCCCTCCGGGACGGCTTCCTACGAGCAGTACTTC
CASSPSGTASYEQYF
>TRBV2|TRBD1|15|many|TRBJ1-5
TGTGCCAGCAGTTTCGGACAGGTGAGCAATCAGCCCCAGCATTTT
CASSFGQVSNQPQHF
>TRBV7-2|-|16|many|TRBJ2-7
TGTGCCAGCAGCTTACGAGGGAGGGGGCGACGTGGCGAGCAGTACTTC
CASSLRGRGRRGEQYF
>TRBV7-2|-|12|many|TRBJ2-7
TGTGCCAGCAGCCCACGCGTAGGGAGGCAGTACTTC
CASSPRVGRQYF
>TRBV30|TRBD1|13|few|TRBJ1-2
TGTGCCTGGAGTGGGACAGGGGGCTATGGCTACACCTTC
CAWSGTGGYGYTF
>TRBV30|-|15|-|TRBJ2-1
TGTGCCTGGACTAAAGGGAAGGGTCTAGCCGGTGAGCAGTTCTTC
CAWTKGKGLAGEQFF
>TRBV25-1|TRBD2|17|many|TRBJ2-3
TGTGCCAGCAGGGATCCTAGAGGTAGCGGGAGAAAAGATACGCAGTATTTT
CASRDPRGSGRKDTQYF
>TRBV27|-|19|few|TRBJ2-6
TGTGCCAGCAGTCCCCGGCGTGGGGGTTCGGTCTCTGGGGCCAACGTCCTGACTTTC
CASSPRRGGSVSGANVLTF
>TRBV11-3|TRBD2|15|many|TRBJ2-1
TGTGCCAGCAGCCTTACCGGGAGGAGGTACAATGAGCAGTTCTTC
CASSLTGRRYNEQFF
>TRBV5-4|-|14|many|TRBJ1-3
TGTGCCAGCAGCTTGCAAGGGACTGGAAACACCATATATTTT
CASSLQGTGNTIYF
>TRBV7-2|-|15|many|TRBJ2-5
TGTGCCAGCAGCTTAGTGGCAGGGAAAGGCGAGACCCAGTACTTC
CASSLVAGKGETQYF